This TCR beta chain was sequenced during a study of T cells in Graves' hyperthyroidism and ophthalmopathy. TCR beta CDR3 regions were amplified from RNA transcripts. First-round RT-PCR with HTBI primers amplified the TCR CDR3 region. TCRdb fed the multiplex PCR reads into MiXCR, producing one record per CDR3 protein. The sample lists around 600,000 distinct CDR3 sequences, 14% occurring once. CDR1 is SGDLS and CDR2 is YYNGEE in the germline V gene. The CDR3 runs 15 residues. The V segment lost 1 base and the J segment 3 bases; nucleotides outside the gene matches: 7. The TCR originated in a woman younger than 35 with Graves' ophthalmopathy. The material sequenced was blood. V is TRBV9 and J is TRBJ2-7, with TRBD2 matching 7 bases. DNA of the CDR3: TGTGCCAGCAGCGTAAATCAGGGAGGGCTCTACGAGCAGTACTTC. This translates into CASSVNQGGLYEQYF.